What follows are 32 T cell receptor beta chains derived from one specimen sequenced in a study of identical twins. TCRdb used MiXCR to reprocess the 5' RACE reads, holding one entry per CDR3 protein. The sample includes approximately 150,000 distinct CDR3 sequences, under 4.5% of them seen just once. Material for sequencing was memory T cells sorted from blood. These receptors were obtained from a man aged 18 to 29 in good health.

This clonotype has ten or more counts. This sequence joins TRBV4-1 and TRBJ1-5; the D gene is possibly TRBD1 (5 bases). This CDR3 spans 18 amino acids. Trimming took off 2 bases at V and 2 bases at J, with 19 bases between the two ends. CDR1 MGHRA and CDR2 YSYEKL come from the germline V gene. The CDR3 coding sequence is TGCGCCAGCAGCCAAATCGACCTGGGACTTACCGGCAATCAGCCCCAGCATTTT. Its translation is CASSQIDLGLTGNQPQHF.

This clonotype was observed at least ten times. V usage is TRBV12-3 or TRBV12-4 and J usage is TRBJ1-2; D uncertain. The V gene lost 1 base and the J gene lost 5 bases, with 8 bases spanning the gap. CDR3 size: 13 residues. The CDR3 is CASSLGQEYGYTF. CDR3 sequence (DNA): TGTGCCAGCAGTTTAGGGCAGGAATATGGCTACACCTTC.

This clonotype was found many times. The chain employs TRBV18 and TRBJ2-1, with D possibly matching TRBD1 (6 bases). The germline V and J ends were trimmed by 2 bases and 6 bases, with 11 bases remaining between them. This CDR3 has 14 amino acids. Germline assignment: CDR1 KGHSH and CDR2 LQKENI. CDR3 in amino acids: CASSPSWGPNEQFF. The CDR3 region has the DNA TGTGCCAGCTCACCATCGTGGGGGCCCAATGAGCAGTTCTTC.

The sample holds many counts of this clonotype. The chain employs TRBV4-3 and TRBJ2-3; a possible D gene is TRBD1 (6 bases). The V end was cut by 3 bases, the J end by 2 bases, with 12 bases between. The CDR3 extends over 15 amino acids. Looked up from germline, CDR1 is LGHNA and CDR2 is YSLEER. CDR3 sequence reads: CASSQTTGLTDTQYF. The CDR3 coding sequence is TGCGCCAGCAGCCAGACGACAGGCCTCACAGATACGCAGTATTTT.

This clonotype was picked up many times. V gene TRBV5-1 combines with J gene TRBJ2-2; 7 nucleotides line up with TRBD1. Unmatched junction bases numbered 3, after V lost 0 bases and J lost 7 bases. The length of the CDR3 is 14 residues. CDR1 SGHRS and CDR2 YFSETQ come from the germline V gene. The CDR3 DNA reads TGCGCCAGCAGCTTGGACAGGGGTGACGGGGAGCTGTTTTTT. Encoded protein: CASSLDRGDGELFF.

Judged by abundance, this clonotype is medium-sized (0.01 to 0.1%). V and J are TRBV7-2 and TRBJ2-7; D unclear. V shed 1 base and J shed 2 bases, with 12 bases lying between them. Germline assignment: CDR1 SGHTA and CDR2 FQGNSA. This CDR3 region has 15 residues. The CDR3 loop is CASSLVGLQTYEQYF. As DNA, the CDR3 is TGTGCCAGCAGCTTAGTAGGTCTACAGACCTACGAGCAGTACTTC. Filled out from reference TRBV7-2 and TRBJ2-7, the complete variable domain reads GAGVSQSPSNKVTEKGKDVELRCDPISGHTALYWYRQSLGQGLEFLIYFQGNSAPDKSGLPSDRFSAERTGGSVSTLTIQRTQQEDSAVYLCASSLVGLQTYEQYFGPGTRLTVT.

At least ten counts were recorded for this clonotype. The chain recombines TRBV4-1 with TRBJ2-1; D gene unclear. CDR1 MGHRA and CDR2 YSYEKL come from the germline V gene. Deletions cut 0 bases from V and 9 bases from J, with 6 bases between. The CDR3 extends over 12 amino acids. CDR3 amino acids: CASSQELSEQFF. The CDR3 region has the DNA TGCGCCAGCAGCCAAGAACTTTCTGAGCAGTTCTTC.

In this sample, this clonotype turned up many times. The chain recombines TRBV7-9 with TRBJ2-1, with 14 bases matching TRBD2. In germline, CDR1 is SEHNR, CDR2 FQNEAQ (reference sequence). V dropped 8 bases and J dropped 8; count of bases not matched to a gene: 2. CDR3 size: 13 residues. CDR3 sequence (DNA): TGTGCCAGCGGGACTAGCGGGAGCTATGAGCAGTTCTTC. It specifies CASGTSGSYEQFF.

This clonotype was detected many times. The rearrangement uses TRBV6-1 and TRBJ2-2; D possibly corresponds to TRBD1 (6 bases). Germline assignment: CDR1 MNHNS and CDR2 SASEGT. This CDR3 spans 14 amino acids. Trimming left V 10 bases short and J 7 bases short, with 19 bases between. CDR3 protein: CATESQGYSGELFF. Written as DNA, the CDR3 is TGTGCCACCGAATCTCAGGGGTATAGCGGGGAGCTGTTTTTT.

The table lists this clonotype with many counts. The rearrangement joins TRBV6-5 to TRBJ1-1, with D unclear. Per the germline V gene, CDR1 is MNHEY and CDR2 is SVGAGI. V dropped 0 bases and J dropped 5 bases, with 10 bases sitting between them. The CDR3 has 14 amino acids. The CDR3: CASSYSESRTEAFF. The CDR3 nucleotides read TGTGCCAGCAGTTACTCGGAGTCTCGAACTGAAGCTTTCTTT.

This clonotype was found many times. The CDR3 loop is CSVELAAYEQYF. In DNA form, the CDR3 reads TGCAGCGTTGAACTAGCTGCCTACGAGCAGTACTTC. The chain carries TRBV29-1 and TRBJ2-7, with D tentatively TRBD2 (5 bases). Germline CDR1 SQVTM, CDR2 ANQGSEA. Trimming shortened V by 2 bases and J by 2 bases, and 7 bases separated the two germline ends. This CDR3 is built from 12 residues.

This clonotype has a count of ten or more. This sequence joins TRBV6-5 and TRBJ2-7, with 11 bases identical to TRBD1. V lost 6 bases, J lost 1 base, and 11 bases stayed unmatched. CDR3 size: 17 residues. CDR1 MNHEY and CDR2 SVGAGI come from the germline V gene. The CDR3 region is CASRLTRGTGGSYEQYF. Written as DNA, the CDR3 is TGTGCCAGCAGGTTAACAAGGGGGACAGGGGGTTCCTACGAGCAGTACTTC.

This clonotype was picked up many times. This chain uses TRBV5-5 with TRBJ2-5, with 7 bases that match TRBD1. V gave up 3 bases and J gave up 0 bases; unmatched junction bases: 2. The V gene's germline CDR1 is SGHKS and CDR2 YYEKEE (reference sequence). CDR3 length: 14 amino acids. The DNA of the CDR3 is TGTGCCAGCAGCTGGGGACAGTACCAAGAGACCCAGTACTTC. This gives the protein CASSWGQYQETQYF.

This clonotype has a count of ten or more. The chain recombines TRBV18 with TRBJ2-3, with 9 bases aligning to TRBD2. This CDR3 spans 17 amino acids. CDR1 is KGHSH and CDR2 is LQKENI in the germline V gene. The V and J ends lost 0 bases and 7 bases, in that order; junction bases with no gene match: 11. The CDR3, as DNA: TGTGCCAGCTCACCACCCGTAGGTAGCGGGAGCTCAAATACGCAGTATTTT. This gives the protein CASSPPVGSGSSNTQYF. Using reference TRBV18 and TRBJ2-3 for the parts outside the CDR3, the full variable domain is NAGVMQNPRHLVRRRGQEARLRCSPMKGHSHVYWYRQLPEEGLKFMVYLQKENIIDESGMPKERFSAEFPKEGPSILRIQQVVRGDSAAYFCASSPPVGSGSSNTQYFGPGTRLTVL.

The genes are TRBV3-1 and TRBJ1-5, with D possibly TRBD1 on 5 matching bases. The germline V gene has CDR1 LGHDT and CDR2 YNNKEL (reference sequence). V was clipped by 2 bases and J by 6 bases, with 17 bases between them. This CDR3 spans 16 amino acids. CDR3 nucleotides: TGTGCCAGCAGCCAATGGGACCGTGGACATACTCAGCCCCAGCATTTT. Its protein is CASSQWDRGHTQPQHF.

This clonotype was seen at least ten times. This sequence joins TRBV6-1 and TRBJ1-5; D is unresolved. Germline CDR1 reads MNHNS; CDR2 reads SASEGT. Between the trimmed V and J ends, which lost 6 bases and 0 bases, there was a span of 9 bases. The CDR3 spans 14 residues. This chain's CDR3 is CASSPGFSNQPQHF. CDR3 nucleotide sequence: TGTGCCAGCAGCCCGGGATTTAGCAATCAGCCCCAGCATTTT.

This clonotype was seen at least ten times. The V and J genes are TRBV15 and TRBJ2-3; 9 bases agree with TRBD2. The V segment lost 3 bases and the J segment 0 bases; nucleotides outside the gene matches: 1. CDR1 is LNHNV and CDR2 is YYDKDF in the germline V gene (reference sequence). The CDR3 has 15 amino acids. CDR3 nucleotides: TGTGCCACCAGCAGGCGGGGGGGTAGCACAGATACGCAGTATTTT. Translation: CATSRRGGSTDTQYF.

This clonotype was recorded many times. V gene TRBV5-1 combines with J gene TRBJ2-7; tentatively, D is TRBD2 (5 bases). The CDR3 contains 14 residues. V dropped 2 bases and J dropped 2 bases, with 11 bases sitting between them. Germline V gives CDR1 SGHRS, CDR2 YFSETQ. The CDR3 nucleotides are TGCGCCAGCAGCTTCTCGACGGGGACCTACGAGCAGTACTTC. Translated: CASSFSTGTYEQYF.

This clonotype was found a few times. The CDR3 DNA reads as TGTGCCAGCAGCGGGGACCGTCAAGGAGGGACCCAGTACTTC. The encoded protein is CASSGDRQGGTQYF. V and J are TRBV7-2 and TRBJ2-5; D is possibly TRBD1 or TRBD2 (5 bases each). V lost 5 bases and J lost 7, with 17 bases in between. The CDR3 is 14 residues long. Germline V gene data show CDR1 as SGHTA and CDR2 as FQGNSA.

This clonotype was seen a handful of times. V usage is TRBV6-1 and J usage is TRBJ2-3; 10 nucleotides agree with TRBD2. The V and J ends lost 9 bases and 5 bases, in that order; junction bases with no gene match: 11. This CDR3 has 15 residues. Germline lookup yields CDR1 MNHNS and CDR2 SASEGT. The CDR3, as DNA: TGTGCCAGGGGAATCCCTAGCGGGGGCGGAGATACGCAGTATTTT. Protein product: CARGIPSGGGDTQYF.

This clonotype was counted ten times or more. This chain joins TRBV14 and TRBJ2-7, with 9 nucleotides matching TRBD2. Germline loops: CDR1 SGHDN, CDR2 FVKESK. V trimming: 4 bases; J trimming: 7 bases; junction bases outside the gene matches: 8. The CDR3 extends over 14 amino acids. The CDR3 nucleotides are TGTGCCAGCAGCCGTAGCGGGAGTGTGTGGGAGCAGTACTTC. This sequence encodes CASSRSGSVWEQYF.

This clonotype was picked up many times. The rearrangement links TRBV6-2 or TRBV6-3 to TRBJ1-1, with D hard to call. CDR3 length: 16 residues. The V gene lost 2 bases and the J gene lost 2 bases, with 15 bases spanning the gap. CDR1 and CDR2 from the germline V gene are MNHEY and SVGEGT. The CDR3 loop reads CASSYRGLEENTEAFF. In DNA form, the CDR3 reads TGTGCCAGCAGTTACCGAGGGTTGGAGGAAAACACTGAAGCTTTCTTT.

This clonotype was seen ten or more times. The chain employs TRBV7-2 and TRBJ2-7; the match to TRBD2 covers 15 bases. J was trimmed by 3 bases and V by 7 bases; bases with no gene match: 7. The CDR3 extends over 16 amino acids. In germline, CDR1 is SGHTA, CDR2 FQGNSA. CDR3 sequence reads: CASTFGLAGGNYEQYF. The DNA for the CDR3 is TGTGCCAGCACCTTTGGACTAGCGGGAGGGAACTACGAGCAGTACTTC.

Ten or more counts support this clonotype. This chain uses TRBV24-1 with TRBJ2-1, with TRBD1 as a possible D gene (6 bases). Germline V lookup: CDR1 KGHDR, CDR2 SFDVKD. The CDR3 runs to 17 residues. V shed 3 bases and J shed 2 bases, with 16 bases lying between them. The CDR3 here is CATSDTGTRFTYNEQFF. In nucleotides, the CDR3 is TGTGCCACCAGTGATACGGGGACACGATTCACCTACAATGAGCAGTTCTTC.

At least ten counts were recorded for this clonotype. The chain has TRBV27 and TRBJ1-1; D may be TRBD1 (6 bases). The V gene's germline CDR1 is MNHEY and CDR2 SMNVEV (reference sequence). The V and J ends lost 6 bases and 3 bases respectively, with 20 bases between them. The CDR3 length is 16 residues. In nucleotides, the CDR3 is TGTGCCAGCAGAGGGGGTCGGGGCGGTCGGTACACTGAAGCTTTCTTT. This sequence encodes CASRGGRGGRYTEAFF.

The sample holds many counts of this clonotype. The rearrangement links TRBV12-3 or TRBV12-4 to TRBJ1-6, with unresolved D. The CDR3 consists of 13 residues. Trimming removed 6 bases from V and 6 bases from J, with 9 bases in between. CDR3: CASRGVANSPLHF. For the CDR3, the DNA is TGTGCCAGCAGAGGAGTCGCTAATTCACCCCTCCACTTT.

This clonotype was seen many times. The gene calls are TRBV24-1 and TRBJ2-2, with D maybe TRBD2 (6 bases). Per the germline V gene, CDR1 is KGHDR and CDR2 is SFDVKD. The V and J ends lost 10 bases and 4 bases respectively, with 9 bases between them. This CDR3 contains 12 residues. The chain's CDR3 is CATGGSTGELFF. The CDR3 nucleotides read TGTGCCACTGGGGGGTCCACCGGGGAGCTGTTTTTT.

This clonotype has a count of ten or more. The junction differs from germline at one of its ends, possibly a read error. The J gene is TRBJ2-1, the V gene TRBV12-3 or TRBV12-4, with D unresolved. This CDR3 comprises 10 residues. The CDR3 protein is CASSLRSEVF. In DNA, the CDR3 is TGTGCCAGCAGTTTGCGAAGCGAGGTCTTC.

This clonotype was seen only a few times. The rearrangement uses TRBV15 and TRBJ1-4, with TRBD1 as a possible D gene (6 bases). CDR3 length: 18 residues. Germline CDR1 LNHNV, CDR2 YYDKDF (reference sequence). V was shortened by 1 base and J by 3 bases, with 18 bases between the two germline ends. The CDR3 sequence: CATSRVIPTRTANEKLFF. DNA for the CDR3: TGTGCCACCAGCAGAGTAATCCCGACTCGGACAGCTAATGAAAAACTGTTTTTT. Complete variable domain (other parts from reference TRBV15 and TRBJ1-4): DAMVIQNPRYQVTQFGKPVTLSCSQTLNHNVMYWYQQKSSQAPKLLFHYYDKDFNNEADTPDNFQSRRPNTSFCFLDIRSPGLGDTAMYLCATSRVIPTRTANEKLFFGSGTQLSVL.

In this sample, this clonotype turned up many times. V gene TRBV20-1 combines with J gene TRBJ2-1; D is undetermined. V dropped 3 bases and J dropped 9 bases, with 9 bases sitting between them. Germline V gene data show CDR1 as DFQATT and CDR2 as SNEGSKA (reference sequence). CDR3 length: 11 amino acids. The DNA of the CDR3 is TGCAGTGCTAGGGTTGGGCCTGAGCAGTTCTTC. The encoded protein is CSARVGPEQFF.

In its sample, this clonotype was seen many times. CDR3 loop: CASSLGGVLDEQYF. The CDR3 coding sequence is TGTGCCAGCAGTTTGGGAGGGGTGTTGGACGAGCAGTACTTC. V and J are TRBV28 and TRBJ2-7; 7 nucleotides align to TRBD2. The CDR3 spans 14 residues. Germline V gene lookup returns CDR1 MDHEN and CDR2 SYDVKM. Trimming took 3 bases from V and 5 from J; bases not matched to a gene: 7.

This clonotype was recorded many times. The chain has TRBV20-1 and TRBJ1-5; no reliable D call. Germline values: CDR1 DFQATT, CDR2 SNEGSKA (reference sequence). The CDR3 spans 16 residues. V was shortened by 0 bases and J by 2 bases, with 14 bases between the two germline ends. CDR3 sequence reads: CSARDFLGNGNQPQHF. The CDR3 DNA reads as TGCAGTGCTAGAGATTTTTTGGGTAATGGCAATCAGCCCCAGCATTTT.